This T cell receptor (beta chain) came from a study of T cell changes during pregnancy in multiple sclerosis. Germline V gives CDR1 SGHTA, CDR2 FQGTGA. Losses at the gene ends were 5 bases for V and 9 bases for J; bases not matched to a gene: 7. The CDR3 contains 14 residues. The assay was immunoSEQ multiplex PCR, and TCRdb's table has in-frame clones only and misses some. The sample has over 50,000 clones, around 89% seen once. The material sequenced was peripheral blood, taken after pregnancy. The receptor's source is a female donor with multiple sclerosis, enrolled in a pregnancy study. The chain joins TRBV7-3 to TRBJ2-1; the match to TRBD1 covers 10 bases. For the CDR3, the DNA is TGTGCCAGCAGCAACGGACAGGGGGGGAGTGAGCAGTTCTTC. Translating it yields CASSNGQGGSEQFF.